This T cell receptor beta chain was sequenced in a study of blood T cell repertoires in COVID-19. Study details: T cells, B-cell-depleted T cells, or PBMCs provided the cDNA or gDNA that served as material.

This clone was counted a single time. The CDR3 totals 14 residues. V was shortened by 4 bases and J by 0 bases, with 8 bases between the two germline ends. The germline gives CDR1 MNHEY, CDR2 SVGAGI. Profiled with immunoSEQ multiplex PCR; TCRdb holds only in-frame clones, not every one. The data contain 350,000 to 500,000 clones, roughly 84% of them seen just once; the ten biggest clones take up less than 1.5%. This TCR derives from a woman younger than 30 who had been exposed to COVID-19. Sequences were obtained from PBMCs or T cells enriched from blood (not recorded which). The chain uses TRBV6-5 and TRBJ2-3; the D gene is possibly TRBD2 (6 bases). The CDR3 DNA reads TGTGCCAGCAGTTGGGGGACTAGCACAGATACGCAGTATTTT. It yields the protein CASSWGTSTDTQYF.